The rows below give T cell receptor beta chains drawn from one sample of a study of cytomegalovirus exposure and HLA in healthy donors. This table comes from immunoSEQ multiplex PCR, and its TCRdb copy is limited to in-frame clones, with some not included. The data show under 200,000 clones, 84% seen once. The sample consisted of PBMCs. The receptors here all came from a boy younger than 10 in good health and CMV-seronegative. Each CDR3 is given with its conserved first and last residue. The D gene is left open where the match is weak. Not every row has a clone size; where given, it reads once, few, many or a size class.

abundance	d_gene	j_gene	v_gene	CDR3nt	CDR3aa
-	TRBD2	TRBJ2-7	TRBV19	TGTGCCAGTAGTACTGGGACTAGCGGAAGCTCCTACGAGCAGTACTTC	CASSTGTSGSSYEQYF
-	TRBD2	TRBJ2-3	TRBV27	TGTGCCAGCAGTTTAGTCGGCGGGAGGGGCACAGATACGCAGTATTTT	CASSLVGGRGTDTQYF
-	TRBD2	TRBJ2-3	TRBV28	TGTGCCAGCAGTTCGCCGACTAGCGGGGGTACAGATACGCAGTATTTT	CASSSPTSGGTDTQYF
-	-	TRBJ1-4	TRBV5-1	TGCGCCAGCAGCGCCGAGCCTAATGAAAAACTGTTTTTT	CASSAEPNEKLFF
-	TRBD2	TRBJ2-5	TRBV5-5	TGTGCCAGCAGCTTGGGGCTAGCGGATCAAGAGACCCAGTACTTC	CASSLGLADQETQYF
-	-	TRBJ2-7	TRBV5-1	TGCGCCAGCAGCTTGACAGGGCCAGACGACGAGCAGTACTTC	CASSLTGPDDEQYF
-	-	TRBJ2-7	TRBV30	TGTGCCGCGACGGGACTCCCCAACGAGCAGTACTTC	CAATGLPNEQYF
-	TRBD1	TRBJ2-1	TRBV12-5	TGTGCTAGTGGTTTGCAGGGGGCGAATGAGCAGTTCTTC	CASGLQGANEQFF
-	TRBD2	TRBJ2-1	TRBV5-1	TGCGCCAGCAGTACCAGCGGGAGGGCCTTGAATGAGCAGTTCTTC	CASSTSGRALNEQFF
-	TRBD1	TRBJ2-7	TRBV29-1	TGCAGCGTTGGGGACAGTACCTACGAGCAGTACTTC	CSVGDSTYEQYF
-	-	TRBJ1-1	TRBV4-2	TGTGCCAGCAGCCAAGTCCCAGGGATAATTGCCAACACTGAAGCTTTCTTT	CASSQVPGIIANTEAFF
-	TRBD2	TRBJ2-5	TRBV9	TGTGCCAGCAGCGTAGCGGGAATCGGGAGGAAAGAGACCCAGTACTTC	CASSVAGIGRKETQYF
-	TRBD1	TRBJ1-4	TRBV6-5	TGTGCCAGCAGGCGACAGGGGAGGCATGAAAAACTGTTTTTT	CASRRQGRHEKLFF
-	-	TRBJ2-5	TRBV5-4	TGTGCCAGCAGCGTCGGGACTCTCAAGAAGGGTACCATGGAGACCCAGTACTTC	CASSVGTLKKGTMETQYF
-	TRBD2	TRBJ2-7	TRBV5-1	TGCGCCAGCAGCTTGGCCGCGGGAGGGCCCGACGAGCAGTACTTC	CASSLAAGGPDEQYF
few	TRBD2	TRBJ2-3	TRBV7-9	TGTGCCAGCAGCTTACTAGCGGGGAGCACAGATACGCAGTATTTT	CASSLLAGSTDTQYF
-	-	TRBJ1-2	TRBV27	TGTGCCAGCAGACTGAGGGGGGGCTTATTTCATGGCTACACCTTC	CASRLRGGLFHGYTF
-	-	TRBJ1-5	TRBV19	TGTGCCAGTAGTATAGACAGACAGGTCAATCAGCCCCAGCATTTT	CASSIDRQVNQPQHF
-	TRBD2	TRBJ2-7	TRBV28	TGTGCCAGCAGCGGGGGGATTACTAGCGGGATTTCTAGTGAGCAGTACTTC	CASSGGITSGISSEQYF
-	-	TRBJ1-1	TRBV18	TGTGCCAGCTCACCTCAAATGAACACTGAAGCTTTCTTT	CASSPQMNTEAFF
-	-	TRBJ2-7	TRBV27	TGTGCCAGCAGAATTCGGACTCACTCCTACGAGCAGTACTTC	CASRIRTHSYEQYF
-	TRBD2	TRBJ2-3	TRBV6-1	TGTGCCAGCAGTCGACTAGCGGGTTACACAGATACGCAGTATTTT	CASSRLAGYTDTQYF
few	-	TRBJ2-3	TRBV11-2	TGTGCCAGCAGCCCCGGATCGGGGAGAGATACGCAGTATTTT	CASSPGSGRDTQYF
-	-	TRBJ2-3	TRBV11-3	TGTGCCAGCAGCTCCGGACAGAGCACAGATACGCAGTATTTT	CASSSGQSTDTQYF
-	TRBD1	TRBJ1-4	TRBV28	TGTGCCAGCAGTCCGAACCCGACAGGGGATATGGGAAAACTGTTTTTT	CASSPNPTGDMGKLFF
-	-	TRBJ1-1	TRBV5-4	TGTGCCAGCAGCCCGGACGGGGGTTCAACTGAAGCTTTCTTT	CASSPDGGSTEAFF
few	-	TRBJ2-7	TRBV7-9	TGTGCCAGCGAGCTCTCCTACGAGCAGTACTTC	CASELSYEQYF
-	TRBD1	TRBJ2-7	TRBV4-1	TGCGCCAGCAGCCAAGATCCCGGACAGGCGTACTCCTACGAGCAGTACTTC	CASSQDPGQAYSYEQYF
-	-	TRBJ2-5	TRBV2	TGTGCCAGCAGGGGGGCACAAGAGACCCAGTACTTC	CASRGAQETQYF
few	-	TRBJ1-4	TRBV18	TGTGCCAGCTCACCATCGGTAACTAATGAAAAACTGTTTTTT	CASSPSVTNEKLFF
-	-	TRBJ2-4	TRBV18	TGTGCCAGCTCACCGACGACTAGTAGAAAAAACATTCAGTACTTC	CASSPTTSRKNIQYF
-	-	TRBJ2-7	TRBV13	TGTGCCAGCAGCTTGACGGGAAATCCCTACGAGCAGTACTTC	CASSLTGNPYEQYF
few	TRBD1	TRBJ1-2	TRBV6-1	TGTGCCAGCAGTTTGGACAGGAACTATGGCTACACCTTC	CASSLDRNYGYTF
-	-	TRBJ1-5	TRBV9	TGTGCCAGCAGCCCCGGTTGGGGCCGGTCTAATCAGCCCCAGCATTTT	CASSPGWGRSNQPQHF
-	TRBD1	TRBJ2-7	TRBV5-1	TGCGCCAGCAGCTCTTCCGGGACAGTTCCCTACGAGCAGTACTTC	CASSSSGTVPYEQYF
-	TRBD1	TRBJ2-7	TRBV5-6	TGTGCCAGCAGTTTCGGACAGGGGGACTGGGGGGAGCAGTACTTC	CASSFGQGDWGEQYF
few	-	TRBJ1-4	TRBV5-1	TGCGCCAGCAGCTTGGCTCTACAGAATAATGAAAAACTGTTTTTT	CASSLALQNNEKLFF
-	TRBD1	TRBJ1-2	TRBV27	TGTGCCAGCAGTTCGGGGACAGGGCCCGTCTATGGCTACACCTTC	CASSSGTGPVYGYTF
-	-	TRBJ2-7	TRBV5-1	TGCGCCAGCAGTAATGACTGGTACGAGCAGTACTTC	CASSNDWYEQYF
-	-	TRBJ1-1	TRBV7-8	TGTGCCAGCAGCTTATTTGGGGGCAGCCTGAACACTGAAGCTTTCTTT	CASSLFGGSLNTEAFF
-	TRBD1	TRBJ1-1	TRBV28	TGTGCCAGCAGTTTACGGGACAGTGAAGCTTTCTTT	CASSLRDSEAFF
-	-	TRBJ1-4	TRBV27	TGTGCCAGCAGGAGAGGCGGAGAAAAACTGTTTTTT	CASRRGGEKLFF
-	TRBD2	TRBJ2-2	TRBV10-3	TGTGCCATCACTACCAGGGGGACTAGCGGATACACCGGGGAGCTGTTTTTT	CAITTRGTSGYTGELFF
-	-	TRBJ1-6	TRBV2	TGTGCCAGCAGTGATGGGGCACAGCGCAATTCACCCCTCCACTTT	CASSDGAQRNSPLHF
-	TRBD2	TRBJ2-1	TRBV27	TGTGCCAGCAGTATAACTAGCGGGAGATCGTATGAGCAGTTCTTC	CASSITSGRSYEQFF
-	-	TRBJ1-1	TRBV5-1	TGCGCCAGCAGCTTACAGGCCCTGAACACTGAAGCTTTCTTT	CASSLQALNTEAFF
-	-	TRBJ2-1	TRBV6-5	TGTGCCAGCAGTTCCACCTCTGCGGCCTCCTACAATGAGCAGTTCTTC	CASSSTSAASYNEQFF
once	-	TRBJ2-3	TRBV7-2	TGTGCCAGCAGCCCAAATCTGGCCGGCACAGATACGCAGTATTTT	CASSPNLAGTDTQYF
-	TRBD2	TRBJ2-7	TRBV19	TGTGCCAGTCGATTAGCGGGAGCGACCTTGTACGAGCAGTACTTC	CASRLAGATLYEQYF
-	TRBD1	TRBJ1-1	TRBV7-2	TGTGCCAGCAGCTCCCGGAGAATCAGGACAGGGTATGTCACTGAAGCTTTCTTT	CASSSRRIRTGYVTEAFF
-	-	TRBJ1-5	TRBV21-1	TGTGCCAGCAGCACCGGTAAACAGCCCCAGCATTTT	CASSTGKQPQHF
-	-	TRBJ1-2	TRBV30	TGTGCCTGGAATTGGGGCAGGGGCGAATTCCGTCATGGCTACACCTTC	CAWNWGRGEFRHGYTF
-	TRBD2	TRBJ2-1	TRBV5-1	TGCGCCAGTAGGACTAGCGGGAGCTACAATGAGCAGTTCTTC	CASRTSGSYNEQFF
once	TRBD1	TRBJ1-2	TRBV29-1	TGCAGCGTTGACGGACAGGGGGGCTATGGCTACACCTTC	CSVDGQGGYGYTF
-	TRBD1	TRBJ2-7	TRBV25-1	TGTGCCAGCAGTAGCCGGGACAGGTACGCCTACGAGCAGTACTTC	CASSSRDRYAYEQYF
-	TRBD1	TRBJ1-1	TRBV19	TGTGCCAGTAGTATAGATGCCCGACAGGGGGACACTGAAGCTTTCTTT	CASSIDARQGDTEAFF
once	-	TRBJ2-3	TRBV6-5	TGTGCCAGCAGCCCCCCGGGGTACAATACGCAGTATTTT	CASSPPGYNTQYF
few	-	TRBJ1-4	TRBV7-2	TGTGCCAGCAGCTTAGGGGGGGAGATTACTGAAAAACTGTTTTTT	CASSLGGEITEKLFF
-	-	TRBJ2-7	TRBV28	TGTGCCAGCAAAAAGGGGTTGAAACACGAGCAGTACTTC	CASKKGLKHEQYF
few	-	TRBJ1-1	TRBV6-1	TGTGCCAGCAGTGAAGCGGCGGGATTGGTGTCTGAAGCTTTCTTT	CASSEAAGLVSEAFF